Listed here are 20 T cell receptor beta chains from one sample, sequenced in a study of cytomegalovirus exposure and HLA in healthy donors. The PCR was carried out with 60 Vbeta primers and 13 Jbeta primers. The repertoire was sequenced with immunoSEQ multiplex PCR; TCRdb's copy has only in-frame clones and lacks some. Of 310,000 or so clones in the sample, over 85% were seen once. The specimen was PBMCs. These TCRs come from a woman between 18 and 29 years old in good health and CMV-seronegative.

This chain connects TRBV25-1 to TRBJ2-7; D uncertain. Looked up from germline, CDR1 is MGHDK and CDR2 is SYGVNS. CDR3 length: 16 residues. The V end was cut by 1 base, the J end by 4 bases, with 17 bases between. In nucleotides, the CDR3 is TGTGCCAGCAGTGAATCGTTCACAGAACTTTTTTACGAGCAGTACTTC. Protein: CASSESFTELFYEQYF.

The chain is built from TRBV4-1 and TRBJ1-2; a weak D match, TRBD1 (6 bases). Between the trimmed V and J ends, which lost 0 bases and 5 bases, there was a span of 10 bases. CDR1 and CDR2 from the germline V gene are MGHRA and YSYEKL. The CDR3 is made up of 14 amino acids. The CDR3 DNA follows: TGCGCCAGCAGCCAAGAGGACAGCAGATATGGCTACACCTTC. Translated, it gives CASSQEDSRYGYTF.

The gene calls are TRBV2 and TRBJ2-4; D possibly corresponds to TRBD1 (5 bases). Trimming removed 4 bases from V and 8 bases from J, with 18 bases in between. CDR1 and CDR2 from the germline V gene are SNHLY and FYNNEI. This CDR3 spans 15 amino acids. The CDR3 nucleotides read TGTGCCAGCAGTGCGAAGCAGGGAAGCCCGGACATTCAGTACTTC. Translating it yields CASSAKQGSPDIQYF. Full variable domain (missing parts from reference TRBV2 and TRBJ2-4): EPEVTQTPSHQVTQMGQEVILRCVPISNHLYFYWYRQILGQKVEFLVSFYNNEISEKSEIFDDQFSVERPDGSNFTLKIRSTKLEDSAMYFCASSAKQGSPDIQYFGAGTRLSVL.

This chain links TRBV7-2 with TRBJ2-5, with TRBD2 matching over 14 bases. The CDR3 has 14 amino acids. Germline V CDR1 and CDR2: SGHTA, FQGNSA. V lost 6 bases and J lost 5; bases outside the gene matches: 2. This chain's CDR3 is CASSRLAGGETQYF. Written as DNA, the CDR3 is TGTGCCAGCAGTCGACTAGCGGGGGGGGAGACCCAGTACTTC.

The chain carries TRBV19 and TRBJ1-2, with 8 bases identical to TRBD1. J lost 5 bases, V lost 4 bases, and 12 bases had no gene match. This CDR3 region has 16 residues. In germline, CDR1 is LNHDA, CDR2 SQIVND (reference sequence). CDR3 sequence (DNA): TGTGCCAGTAGTACCCTGGGACAGGCCTTGGGGTATGGCTACACCTTC. It is translated as CASSTLGQALGYGYTF.

This clone has a single count. The rearrangement uses TRBV18 and TRBJ2-2, with D tentatively TRBD2 (5 bases). This CDR3 spans 16 amino acids. V was shortened by 1 base and J by 5 bases, with 14 bases between the two germline ends. The germline V gene encodes CDR1 KGHSH and CDR2 LQKENI. For the CDR3, the DNA is TGTGCCAGCTCACCACAAGAGGGAACGCCTACCGGGGAGCTGTTTTTT. Its protein is CASSPQEGTPTGELFF. Complete variable domain (other parts from reference TRBV18 and TRBJ2-2): NAGVMQNPRHLVRRRGQEARLRCSPMKGHSHVYWYRQLPEEGLKFMVYLQKENIIDESGMPKERFSAEFPKEGPSILRIQQVVRGDSAAYFCASSPQEGTPTGELFFGEGSRLTVL.

The chain links TRBV19 to TRBJ2-4; TRBD2 agrees at 10 bases. Losses at the gene ends were 0 bases for V and 9 bases for J; bases not matched to a gene: 11. The CDR3 sequence is 17 residues long. The germline V gene has CDR1 LNHDA and CDR2 SQIVND (reference sequence). CDR3 loop: CASSIDKAGGRKSIQYF. As DNA, the CDR3 is TGTGCCAGTAGTATAGATAAAGCGGGGGGGCGGAAGAGCATTCAGTACTTC.

The V call is TRBV6-5, the J call TRBJ1-2, with D perhaps TRBD1 (6 bases). Germline V CDR1 and CDR2: MNHEY, SVGAGI. Trimming pared 7 bases from V and 8 bases from J, leaving 14 bases between. This CDR3 is 12 amino acids long. The chain's CDR3 is CASNSVQGGYTF. The DNA for the CDR3 is TGTGCCAGCAACTCCGTACAGGGAGGCTACACCTTC.

The V and J genes are TRBV18 and TRBJ1-2; D is unclear. Germline CDR1 is KGHSH and CDR2 is LQKENI. The CDR3 totals 14 residues. Trimming took off 1 base at V and 8 bases at J, with 14 bases between the two ends. CDR3 protein: CASSPRGGAGGYTF. DNA of the CDR3: TGTGCCAGCTCACCACGTGGAGGTGCTGGGGGCTACACCTTC.

V is TRBV9 and J is TRBJ1-2; D is unresolved. The germline V and J ends were trimmed by 4 bases and 4 bases, with 5 bases remaining between them. CDR3 length equals 11 residues. Per germline, CDR1 SGDLS and CDR2 YYNGEE. As DNA, the CDR3 is TGTGCCAGCAGCTCCATCTATGGCTACACCTTC. This sequence encodes CASSSIYGYTF.

This chain connects TRBV9 to TRBJ2-1; D may be TRBD1 (5 bases). The germline V gene has CDR1 SGDLS and CDR2 YYNGEE. V lost 0 bases and J lost 8, with 18 bases in between. The CDR3 is made up of 16 amino acids. CDR3 residues: CASSVDRQPPKDEQFF. In DNA, the CDR3 is TGTGCCAGCAGCGTAGACAGGCAACCCCCTAAGGATGAGCAGTTCTTC.

The gene calls are TRBV6-5 and TRBJ2-1, with a possible D match to TRBD1 (5 bases). The CDR3 totals 13 residues. Trimming shortened V by 4 bases and J by 7 bases, and 11 bases separated the two germline ends. Germline loops: CDR1 MNHEY, CDR2 SVGAGI. CDR3 in amino acids: CASSSTGLNEQFF. Here the CDR3 DNA reads TGTGCCAGCAGTTCTACAGGTCTGAATGAGCAGTTCTTC.

This chain joins TRBV6-1 and TRBJ2-7, with 12 bases identical to TRBD2. CDR1 is MNHNS and CDR2 is SASEGT in the germline V gene. J was trimmed by 3 bases and V by 5 bases; bases with no gene match: 2. The CDR3 spans 14 residues. In nucleotides, the CDR3 is TGTGCCAGCAGTCTAGCGGGGGGGCTCTACGAGCAGTACTTC. It yields the protein CASSLAGGLYEQYF.

The chain uses TRBV18 and TRBJ1-6; 12 nucleotides line up with TRBD1. V shed 6 bases and J 7 bases; nucleotides not matched to a gene: 4. The length of the CDR3 is 15 residues. The germline V gene encodes CDR1 KGHSH and CDR2 LQKENI. CDR3 DNA sequence: TGTGCCAGCTCGGGGGGACAGGGGGCAAATTCACCCCTCCACTTT. Protein product: CASSGGQGANSPLHF.

This clone was picked up a small number of times. The chain employs TRBV27 and TRBJ1-6, with D maybe TRBD1 (6 bases). CDR1 is MNHEY and CDR2 is SMNVEV in the germline V gene (reference sequence). Trimming removed 6 bases from V and 0 bases from J, with 9 bases in between. CDR3 size: 15 residues. In DNA, the CDR3 is TGTGCCAGCAGCCCCAGGGGCTCCTATAATTCACCCCTCCACTTT. This encodes CASSPRGSYNSPLHF.

This clone was observed once. The chain recombines TRBV7-3 with TRBJ1-2; 8 bases line up with TRBD1. CDR1 is SGHTA, CDR2 FQGTGA, per germline. The CDR3 is 16 amino acids. V was pared by 4 bases and J by 5 bases, with 12 bases of the junction left unmatched. The CDR3 DNA reads TGTGCCAGCAGCTCTAGACAGGGGCCGCAAGCTTATGGCTACACCTTC. Its protein is CASSSRQGPQAYGYTF.

V and J are TRBV2 and TRBJ2-7; TRBD2 aligns across 9 bases. The ends lost 3 bases at V and 2 bases at J; junction bases unmatched: 5. The CDR3 has 15 amino acids. Germline lookup yields CDR1 SNHLY and CDR2 FYNNEI. The CDR3, as DNA: TGTGCCAGCAGTGAGGAGAGCGGGGGGCCCTACGAGCAGTACTTC. It encodes CASSEESGGPYEQYF.

The V gene is TRBV7-2, the J gene TRBJ2-2; 9 bases are a match to TRBD2. J was trimmed by 5 bases and V by 3 bases; bases with no gene match: 16. CDR1 SGHTA and CDR2 FQGNSA come from the germline V gene. This CDR3 comprises 19 residues. The CDR3 DNA follows: TGTGCCAGCAGCTTTAGCCCGCTAGCGGGGAATGGACCTACCGGGGAGCTGTTTTTT. This codes for CASSFSPLAGNGPTGELFF.

This chain links TRBV5-1 with TRBJ1-2; D gene unclear. The CDR3 has 14 residues. V was pared by 2 bases and J by 4 bases, with 12 bases between. Germline CDR1 reads SGHRS; CDR2 reads YFSETQ. The CDR3 DNA reads as TGCGCCAGCAGCTTCCTTACAGACCCCTATGGCTACACCTTC. Its protein product is CASSFLTDPYGYTF.

V is TRBV30 and J is TRBJ2-5; 12 bases line up with TRBD2. V trimming: 4 bases; J trimming: 12 bases; junction bases outside the gene matches: 6. Germline V lookup: CDR1 GTSNPN, CDR2 SVGIG (reference sequence). The CDR3 loop spans 12 amino acids. CDR3 nucleotide sequence: TGTGCCTGGAAGACTAGCGGGGGTCCCAAGTACTTC. This encodes CAWKTSGGPKYF.